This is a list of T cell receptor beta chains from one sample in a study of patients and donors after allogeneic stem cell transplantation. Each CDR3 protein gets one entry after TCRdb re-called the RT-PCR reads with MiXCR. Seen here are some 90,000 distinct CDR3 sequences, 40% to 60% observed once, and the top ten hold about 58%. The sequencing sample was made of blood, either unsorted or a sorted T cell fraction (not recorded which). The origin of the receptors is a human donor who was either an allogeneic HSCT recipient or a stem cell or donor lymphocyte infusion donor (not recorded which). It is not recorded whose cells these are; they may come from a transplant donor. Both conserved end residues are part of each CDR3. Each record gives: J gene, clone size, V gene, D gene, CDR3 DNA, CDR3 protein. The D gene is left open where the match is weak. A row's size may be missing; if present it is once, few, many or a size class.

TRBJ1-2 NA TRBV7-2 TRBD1 TGTGCCAGCAGCTTGACCGAAACTGACAGGGGCGGCTATGGCTACACCTTC CASSLTETDRGGYGYTF
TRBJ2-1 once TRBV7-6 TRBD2 TGTGCCAGCAGCTTAGCGGGGACTAGCGGGAGAATACGGGACAATGAGCAGTTCTTC CASSLAGTSGRIRDNEQFF
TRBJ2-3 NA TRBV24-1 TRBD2 TGTGCCACCAGTGATGCTAGCGGGACCCACACAGATACGCAGTATTTT CATSDASGTHTDTQYF
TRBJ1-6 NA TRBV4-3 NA TGCGCCAGCAGCCAAGATCGGCGGACGGGGATCGGTAATTCACCCCTCCACTTT CASSQDRRTGIGNSPLHF
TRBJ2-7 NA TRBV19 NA TGTGCCAGTAGTGACCGCTACGAGCAGTACTTC CASSDRYEQYF
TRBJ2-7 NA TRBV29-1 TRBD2 TGCAGCGTACTTTCCGGGACTAGTTACGAGCAGTACTTC CSVLSGTSYEQYF
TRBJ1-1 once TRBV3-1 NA TGTGCCAGCAGCGTACAGGGTCTTTCGGCTTTCTTT CASSVQGLSAFF
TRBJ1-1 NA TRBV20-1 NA TGCAGTGCTAAGGACGCACGGGGGAACACTGAAGCTTTCTTT CSAKDARGNTEAFF
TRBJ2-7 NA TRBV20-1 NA TGCAGTGCTAGAGCTGTCCAATCCTCCTACGAGCAGTACTTC CSARAVQSSYEQYF
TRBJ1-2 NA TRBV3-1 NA TGTGCCAGCAGCCGTACTCAACAGGGTGTTGGCTACACCTTC CASSRTQQGVGYTF
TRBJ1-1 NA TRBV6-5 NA TGTGCCAGCAGTTACTCGACGATGGCCACTGAAGCTTTCTTT CASSYSTMATEAFF
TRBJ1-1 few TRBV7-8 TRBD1 TGTGCCAGCAGCTGGGGATCGACCAGGGGGTCCACTGAAGCTTTCTTT CASSWGSTRGSTEAFF
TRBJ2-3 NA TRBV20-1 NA TGCAGTGCTATTTTCGGTCATGGCACAGATACGCAGTATTTT CSAIFGHGTDTQYF
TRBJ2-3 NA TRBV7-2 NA TGTGCCAGCAGCTTAGCTAGGTTTCACACAGATACGCAGTATTTT CASSLARFHTDTQYF
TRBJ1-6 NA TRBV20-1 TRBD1 TGCAGTGCTAAGGCCCGACAGGGCAAGTTCGCCTCCTATAATTCACCCCTCCACTTT CSAKARQGKFASYNSPLHF
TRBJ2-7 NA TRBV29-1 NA TGCAGCGTTGGGGGACAATGGAGCTCCTACGAGCAGTACTTC CSVGGQWSSYEQYF
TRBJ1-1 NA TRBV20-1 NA TGCAGTGCTAGCTGGCAGGGGAACGTTCACGCTGAAGCTTTCTTT CSASWQGNVHAEAFF
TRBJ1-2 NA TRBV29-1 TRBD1 TGCAGCGTTGGTGTGGACAGGGCTTCCTATGGCTACACCTTC CSVGVDRASYGYTF
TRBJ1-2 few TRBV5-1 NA TGCGCCAGCAGCCCGGAGGGCAGGTCCTCCTATGGCTACACCTTC CASSPEGRSSYGYTF
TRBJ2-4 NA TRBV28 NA TGTGCCAGCAGTCCGGGGGACTCCTTCAAAAACATTCAGTACTTC CASSPGDSFKNIQYF
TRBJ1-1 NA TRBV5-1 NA TGCGCCAGCAGCTTGACAAGTTGGGGGGAGACTGAAGCTTTCTTT CASSLTSWGETEAFF
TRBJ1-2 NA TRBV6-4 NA TGTGCCAGCATCACACGGAGCTACACCTTC CASITRSYTF
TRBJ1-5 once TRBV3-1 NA TGTGCCAGCAGCCAAGACCCACAACAGCCCCAGCATTTT CASSQDPQQPQHF
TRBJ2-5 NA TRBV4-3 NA TGCGCCAGCAGCCAATTTAAGGGCCGGGAGACCCAGTACTTC CASSQFKGRETQYF
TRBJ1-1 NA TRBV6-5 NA TGTGCCAGCAGTCCAACAGGGAAGGCTGAAGCTTTCTTT CASSPTGKAEAFF
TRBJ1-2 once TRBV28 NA TGTGCCAGCAGTCTCCCCTGGCCGAACTATGGCTACACCTTC CASSLPWPNYGYTF
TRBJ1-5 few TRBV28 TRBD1 TGTGCCAGCAGTTCAGGGACAGGTGAGAGTCAGCCCCAGCATTTT CASSSGTGESQPQHF
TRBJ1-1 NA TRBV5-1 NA TGCGCCAGCAGCAAACCAGGGATAAACGCTGAAGCTTTCTTT CASSKPGINAEAFF
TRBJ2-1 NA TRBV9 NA TGTGCCAGCAGCGTAACCCCAGGACTATCCCCCCTCAGTGAGCAGTTCTTC CASSVTPGLSPLSEQFF
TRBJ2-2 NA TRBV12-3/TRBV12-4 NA TGTGCCAGCAGCCCCAGGATTTCCGGGGAGCTGTTTTTT CASSPRISGELFF
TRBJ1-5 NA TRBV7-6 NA TGTGCCAGCAGCCCATATAGCAATCAGCCCCAGCATTTT CASSPYSNQPQHF
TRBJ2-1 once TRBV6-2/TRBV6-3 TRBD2 TGTGCCAGCAGTTACCATCCGGGACTAGACGACAATGAGCAGTTCTTC CASSYHPGLDDNEQFF
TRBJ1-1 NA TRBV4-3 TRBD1 TGCGCCAGCAGCCAGGACAGGGGGGGTCCCGAAGCTTTCTTT CASSQDRGGPEAFF
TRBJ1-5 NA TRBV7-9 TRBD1 TGTGCCAGCAGCACCGGACAGGGGGCATTGGGCAATCAGCCCCAGCATTTT CASSTGQGALGNQPQHF
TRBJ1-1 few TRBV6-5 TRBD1 TGTGCCAGCAGTCCTTCCCGACAGGGTAACACTGAAGCTTTCTTT CASSPSRQGNTEAFF
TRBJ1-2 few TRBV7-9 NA TGTGCCAGCAGCCGTAGCACCGGGACCCCCTATGGCTACACCTTC CASSRSTGTPYGYTF
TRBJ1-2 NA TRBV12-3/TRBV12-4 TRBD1 TGTGCCAGCAGTGGGACAGTCCTTACCAACTATGGCTACACCTTC CASSGTVLTNYGYTF
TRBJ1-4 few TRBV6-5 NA TGTGCCAGCAGTTACTCCTTAGCAACTGAAAAACTGTTTTTT CASSYSLATEKLFF
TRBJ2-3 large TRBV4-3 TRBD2 TGCGCCAGCAGCCAGGGGGTAGCGGGAGGTCGTGTCGGCACAGATACGCAGTATTTT CASSQGVAGGRVGTDTQYF
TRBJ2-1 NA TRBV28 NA TGTGCCAGCAGTTTACTCCGGCATGAGCAGTTCTTC CASSLLRHEQFF
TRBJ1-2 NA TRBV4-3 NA TGCGCCAGCAGCCAGGACTACAACGGAGGCGGCTATGGCTACACCTTC CASSQDYNGGGYGYTF
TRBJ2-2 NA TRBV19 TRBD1 TGTGCCAGTTCGACAGGGGCTACACCGGCCGGGGAGCTGTTTTTT CASSTGATPAGELFF
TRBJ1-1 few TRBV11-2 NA TGTGCCAGCAGCCCCTATGGGGGCTCTCAAACTGAAGCTTTCTTT CASSPYGGSQTEAFF
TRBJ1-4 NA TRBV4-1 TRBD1 TGCGCCAGCAGCTCACGGGACAGGGTCGGGGAAAAACTGTTTTTT CASSSRDRVGEKLFF
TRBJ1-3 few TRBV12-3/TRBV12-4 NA TGTGCCAGCAGTTTCTATCAACAGGGTCAAAACACCATATATTTT CASSFYQQGQNTIYF